This T cell receptor (beta chain) originates from a study of shared clonotypes between healthy human individuals. Germline V gene data show CDR1 as MNHNS and CDR2 as SASEGT. Trimming stripped 6 bases from V and 1 base from J, with 7 bases between. This CDR3 comprises 12 residues. Using immunoSEQ multiplex PCR, the repertoire was profiled, and TCRdb retains in-frame clones only, with some absent. The sample yields over 1.5 million clones, approximately 98% seen once. The donor population consisted of healthy HIV-negative adults with no recent acute infections or vaccinations. Study-wide results and caveats: The diversity represented, both genetic and in exposure history, was limited by few donors.

Concerning this clone itself: Antigen specificity is unknown.

J is TRBJ2-7 and V is TRBV6-1; no definite D call. This TCR came from a man aged 25-45 years in good health. The sample taken for sequencing was naive CD4+ T cells sorted from blood. The subset was: CD45RA+ positively selected. CDR3 amino acids: CASSINSYEQYF. The CDR3 nucleotides are TGTGCCAGCAGCATCAATTCCTACGAGCAGTACTTC.